This T cell receptor (beta chain) was sequenced for a study of T cell clones after liver transplantation. General study points: Rather than being deleted, graft donor-reactive T cells may have moved into the graft.

Concerning this clone itself: Its antigen is unidentified.

CDR3 length equals 13 residues. The V gene lost 1 base and the J gene lost 2 bases, with 9 bases spanning the gap. CDR1 and CDR2 (germline): SQVTM, ANQGSEA. Clones were read by immunoSEQ multiplex PCR, and TCRdb kept only the in-frame ones, dropping some. This table holds over 14,000 clones, about nine tenths found once. This specimen was CD8+ T cells from blood, taken before liver transplant. This receptor was obtained from a human donor who received a liver transplant. This sequence joins TRBV29-1 and TRBJ2-7; D might be TRBD1 (6 bases). The CDR3 region has the DNA TGCAGCGTTGAAGGGGGGCAGACCTACGAGCAGTACTTC. It encodes CSVEGGQTYEQYF.